This T cell receptor (beta chain) was identified during a study of Ad26.COV2.S vaccination and SARS-CoV-2 variants. Study summary: Ad26.COV2.S shots went into the muscle once or twice, 56 days apart.

General observations from the study: Those who received the vaccine showed greater spike-specific TCR breadth than those given placebo. Once vaccination had occurred, spike-specific CD8+ and CD4+ T cell responses reportedly showed substantial breadth.

Trimming pared 6 bases from V and 1 base from J, leaving 8 bases between. CDR3 size: 13 residues. CDR1 and CDR2 from the germline V gene are MRHNA and SNTAGT. In regard to this clone: What it recognizes is unknown.

Clones were sequenced by immunoSEQ multiplex PCR, and TCRdb holds only the in-frame ones, with some missing. The data show 290,000 or so clones, approximately 87% seen once. Indicated treatment: 15 to 20 received Ad26.COV2.S at low or high dose, single or two shots; 5 received placebo; per-sample allocation not given. Day 63 following the first vaccine or placebo injection was when the samples were taken. An adult donor aged 18-55 years was enrolled in Boston. V gene TRBV6-4 combines with J gene TRBJ2-3; D unresolved. The clonotype was recovered from a person between 18 and 60 years old who received the Ad26.COV2.S COVID-19 vaccine or a placebo. This sample comprised peripheral blood, obtained in a trial of Ad26.COV2.S vaccine versus placebo. The CDR3 region is CASSLTGTDTQYF. CDR3 DNA: TGTGCCAGCAGCCTGACTGGCACAGATACGCAGTATTTT.